One T cell receptor (beta chain) is described in this entry. What it binds is not known. Deletions cut 7 bases from V and 5 bases from J, with 18 bases between. Germline V gene data show CDR1 as MDHEN and CDR2 as SYDVKM. This CDR3 has 14 amino acids. The data are from a study of OX40 agonist ivuxolimab in advanced cancers. Background on the study: Antecedent anti-PD-1, anti-PD-L1 or anti-CTLA-4 therapy was permissible, with roughly 36% having received some.

Study findings and constraints: Some nonresponders also had low normalized T-cell clonal expansion.

Assay used: immunoSEQ multiplex PCR; TCRdb lists only in-frame clones, some missing. Seen here are about 55,000 clones, around nine tenths observed once, and the top ten hold 5.5% to 7%. Specimen: CD4+ or CD8+ T cells sorted from blood, collected in a trial of the OX40 agonist ivuxolimab. The receptor's source is an adult with an advanced solid tumor such as melanoma, head and neck, liver or kidney cancer. This chain uses TRBV28 with TRBJ2-7; D is uncertain. The CDR3 spells CASIGGTVHHEQYF. In DNA, the CDR3 is TGTGCCAGCATCGGTGGAACAGTTCATCACGAGCAGTACTTC.